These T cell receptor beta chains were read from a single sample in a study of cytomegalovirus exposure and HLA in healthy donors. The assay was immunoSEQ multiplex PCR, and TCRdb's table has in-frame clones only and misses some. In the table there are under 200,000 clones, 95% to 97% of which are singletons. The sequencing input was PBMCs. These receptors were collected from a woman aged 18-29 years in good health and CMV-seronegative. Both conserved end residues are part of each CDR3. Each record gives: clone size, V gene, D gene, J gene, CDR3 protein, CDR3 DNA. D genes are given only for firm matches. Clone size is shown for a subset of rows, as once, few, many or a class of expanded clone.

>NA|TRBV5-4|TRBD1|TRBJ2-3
CASSQALRTGADTQYF
TGTGCCAGCAGCCAGGCTTTAAGGACAGGGGCAGATACGCAGTATTTT
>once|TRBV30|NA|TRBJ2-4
CALEVGSLAAKNIQYF
TGTGCCCTGGAGGTAGGGAGCTTAGCGGCCAAAAACATTCAGTACTTC
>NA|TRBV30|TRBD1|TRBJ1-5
CAWSVRKGDRAINQPQHF
TGTGCCTGGAGTGTACGGAAAGGGGACAGGGCAATAAATCAGCCCCAGCATTTT
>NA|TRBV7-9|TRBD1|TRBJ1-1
CASSLVARGLTEAFF
TGTGCCAGCAGCTTAGTCGCCAGGGGGCTTACTGAAGCTTTCTTT
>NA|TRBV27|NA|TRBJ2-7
CASSRPGAYEQYF
TGTGCCAGCAGTAGGCCGGGGGCCTACGAGCAGTACTTC
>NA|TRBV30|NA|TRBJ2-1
CAWSPGSNEQFF
TGTGCCTGGAGTCCCGGGTCCAATGAGCAGTTCTTC
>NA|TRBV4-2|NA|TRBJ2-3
CASSQGYGGPASTDTQYF
TGTGCCAGCAGCCAAGGATACGGGGGGCCCGCTAGCACAGATACGCAGTATTTT
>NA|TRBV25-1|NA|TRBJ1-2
CASSEPGQGTGNYGYTF
TGTGCCAGCAGTGAACCCGGGCAGGGAACGGGCAACTATGGCTACACCTTC
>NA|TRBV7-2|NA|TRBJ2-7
CASSLAPRGNSEQYF
TGTGCCAGCAGCTTAGCCCCCAGGGGCAACAGCGAGCAGTACTTC
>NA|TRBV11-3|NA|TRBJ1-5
CASSFGRGYYRNQPQHF
TGTGCCAGCAGCTTTGGCAGGGGTTATTATCGCAATCAGCCCCAGCATTTT
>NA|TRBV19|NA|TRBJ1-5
CASSDGYQPQHF
TGTGCCAGTAGTGACGGGTATCAGCCCCAGCATTTT
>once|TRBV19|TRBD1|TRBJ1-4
CASSTYGTGNEKLFF
TGTGCCAGTAGTACTTACGGGACAGGGAATGAAAAACTGTTTTTT
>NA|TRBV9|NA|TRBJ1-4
CASSVGGRDEKLFF
TGTGCCAGCAGCGTAGGGGGCAGGGATGAAAAACTGTTTTTT
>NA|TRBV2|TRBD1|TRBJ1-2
CASRDRGGYGYTF
TGTGCCAGCAGGGACAGGGGTGGCTATGGCTACACCTTC
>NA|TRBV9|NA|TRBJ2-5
CASSVMGGAGAETQYF
TGTGCCAGCAGTGTTATGGGGGGTGCGGGGGCAGAGACCCAGTACTTC
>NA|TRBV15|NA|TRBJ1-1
CATSRPGNTEAFF
TGTGCCACCAGCAGGCCAGGGAACACTGAAGCTTTCTTT
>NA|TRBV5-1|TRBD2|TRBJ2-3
CASSLGLAGGRTDTQYF
TGCGCCAGCAGCTTAGGACTAGCGGGGGGCCGCACAGATACGCAGTATTTT
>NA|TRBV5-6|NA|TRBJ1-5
CASSLGTNSQPQHF
TGTGCCAGCAGCCTAGGAACAAACTCACAGCCCCAGCATTTT
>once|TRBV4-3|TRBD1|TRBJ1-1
CASSQGATGWTEAFF
TGCGCCAGCAGCCAAGGGGCGACAGGGTGGACTGAAGCTTTCTTT
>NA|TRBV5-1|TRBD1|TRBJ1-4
CASSFRQGAGEKLFF
TGCGCCAGCAGCTTCAGACAGGGAGCGGGTGAAAAACTGTTTTTT
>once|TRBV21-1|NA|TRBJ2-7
CASSKVRDRVHEQYF
TGTGCCAGCAGCAAAGTACGGGACAGGGTCCACGAGCAGTACTTC
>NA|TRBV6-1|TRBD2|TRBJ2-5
CASSEVWSGGRQETQYF
TGTGCCAGCAGTGAGGTCTGGAGCGGGGGGCGTCAAGAGACCCAGTACTTC
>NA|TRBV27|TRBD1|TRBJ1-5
CASSKTGTFQPQHF
TGTGCCAGCAGTAAGACAGGGACGTTTCAGCCCCAGCATTTT
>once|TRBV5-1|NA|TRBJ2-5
CASSLRGGSNNQETQYF
TGCGCCAGCAGCTTGCGCGGCGGATCGAATAATCAAGAGACCCAGTACTTC
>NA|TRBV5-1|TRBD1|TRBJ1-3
CASSGQGAPSGNTIYF
TGCGCCAGCAGCGGACAGGGGGCCCCCTCTGGAAACACCATATATTTT
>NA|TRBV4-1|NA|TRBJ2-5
CASSQFRGETQYF
TGCGCCAGCAGCCAATTCCGGGGGGAGACCCAGTACTTC
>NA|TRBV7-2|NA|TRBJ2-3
CASRWAGYTDTQYF
TGTGCCAGCCGCTGGGCGGGGTACACAGATACGCAGTATTTT
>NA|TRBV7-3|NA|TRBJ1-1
CASSLWGESLNTEAFF
TGTGCCAGCAGCTTATGGGGGGAGAGCCTGAACACTGAAGCTTTCTTT